This TCR beta chain was documented in a study of T cell responses to AZD1222 COVID-19 vaccine. Using immunoSEQ multiplex PCR, the repertoire was profiled, and TCRdb retains in-frame clones only, with some absent. Among under 130,000 clones listed, 88% were seen once. Germline CDR1 reads SGHDN; CDR2 reads FVKESK. CDR3 length: 15 amino acids. Trimming left V 0 bases short and J 8 bases short, with 13 bases between. This TCR derives from an adult in good health. The J gene is TRBJ1-4, the V gene TRBV14; D may be TRBD1 (5 bases). The sample was peripheral blood, taken on day 0 of AZD1222 vaccination. CDR3 coding DNA: TGTGCCAGCAGCCAAGATCAGGGCCGATGGGAAAAACTGTTTTTT. Its protein product is CASSQDQGRWEKLFF.